A single sample is the source of the 30 T cell receptor beta chains below, sequenced in a study of blood T cells in healthy people across ages (dated by TCRdb to 2013 to 2016). The library came from 5' RACE. The run used an Illumina HiSeq 2500. A second 7 to 11 cycle PCR used a sample-barcoded 5' primer and a J-beta primer mix. TCRdb reran the public reads through fastp at Q25 and MiXCR, keeping productive beta chains. Duplicate CDR3 protein sequences are folded into a single record with the most common DNA and genes. For this sample there are 950,000 to 1,200,000 distinct CDR3 sequences; 35% to 40% appear just once. Of the sample, roughly 13% is held by the ten largest clones. Input material: blood. The origin of the receptors is a man aged 18 to 35 in good health.

This rearrangement joins TRBV7-6 to TRBJ2-1, with 9 bases lining up with TRBD2. The germline gives CDR1 SGHVS, CDR2 FNYEAQ. The junction had 7 bases not matched to a gene; V was cut back by 4 bases and J by 0 bases. This CDR3 has 17 amino acids. This CDR3 is CASSSFSGGSSYNEQFF. The CDR3 nucleotides are TGTGCCAGCAGCTCCTTTAGCGGGGGAAGCTCCTACAATGAGCAGTTCTTC.

This clonotype is a singleton in its sample. The genes are TRBV7-2 and TRBJ1-2, with TRBD1 as a possible D gene (6 bases). Germline V gene lookup returns CDR1 SGHTA and CDR2 FQGNSA. Trimming left V 3 bases short and J 10 bases short, with 18 bases between. The CDR3 runs to 14 residues. This CDR3 is CASSLGFGRGDYTF. In DNA, the CDR3 is TGTGCCAGCAGCTTGGGTTTTGGCAGGGGCGACTACACCTTC.

This clonotype was counted a few times. The rearrangement uses TRBV6-5 and TRBJ2-7; 9 bases match TRBD1. Germline CDR1 is MNHEY and CDR2 is SVGAGI. The CDR3 runs 15 residues. J lost 4 bases, V lost 5 bases, and 9 bases had no gene match. The CDR3 nucleotides read TGTGCCAGCAGTCGTTCGCCGGGACAGGGATACGAGCAGTACTTC. It yields the protein CASSRSPGQGYEQYF.

V is TRBV2 and J is TRBJ1-6; tentative D call: TRBD1 (5 bases). The CDR3 loop spans 15 amino acids. Germline V lookup: CDR1 SNHLY, CDR2 FYNNEI. V gave up 6 bases and J gave up 5 bases, with 14 bases separating them. CDR3 nucleotides: TGTGCCAGCAGCGGAAGGGGACTTAATAATTCACCCCTCCACTTT. This translates into CASSGRGLNNSPLHF.

The table lists this clonotype with a few counts. V and J are TRBV6-6 and TRBJ2-3, with D tentatively TRBD1 or TRBD2 (5 bases each). Germline V gene sequence: CDR1 MNHNY, CDR2 SVGAGI (reference sequence). This CDR3 is 15 amino acids long. Trimming took 6 bases from V and 1 from J, leaving 14 bases between them. CDR3 nucleotide sequence: TGTGCCAGCAGCTTCACGGGGCTACGCACAGATACGCAGTATTTT. Translation gives CASSFTGLRTDTQYF.

About this clonotype itself: One end of the junction does not line up with germline, which may come from a read error. The chain couples TRBV7-2 to TRBJ1-2; D perhaps matches TRBD1 (5 bases). From germline, CDR1 is SGHTA and CDR2 FQGNSA. CDR3 size: 12 residues. The CDR3 reads CAGSPDIGGYTF. The CDR3 DNA sequence: TGTGCCGGCAGCCCGGACATCGGCGGCTACACCTTC. Combining the CDR3 with reference TRBV7-2 and TRBJ1-2 gives the whole variable domain GAGVSQSPSNKVTEKGKDVELRCDPISGHTALYWYRQSLGQGLEFLIYFQGNSAPDKSGLPSDRFSAERTGGSVSTLTIQRTQQEDSAVYLCAGSPDIGGYTFGSGTRLTVV.

This clonotype was seen more than once but under ten times. The chain has TRBV27 and TRBJ1-1; no firm D call. The germline gives CDR1 MNHEY, CDR2 SMNVEV (reference sequence). With 4 bases removed from V and 7 bases from J, the gap between germline ends came to 10 bases. This CDR3 is 12 amino acids long. CDR3 DNA: TGTGCCAGCAGTTCCCCTCGCCATGAAGCTTTCTTT. This codes for CASSSPRHEAFF.

J is TRBJ2-3 and V is TRBV29-1; TRBD2 agrees at 9 bases. The V and J ends lost 4 bases and 11 bases, in that order; junction bases with no gene match: 7. The CDR3 consists of 12 residues. Germline CDR1 is SQVTM and CDR2 is ANQGSEA. The CDR3 DNA reads as TGCAGCGTTGCTAGCGGGGTAGGCGAGCAGTATTTT. Translating gives CSVASGVGEQYF.

The chain is built from TRBV15 and TRBJ2-1; the D gene is possibly TRBD2 (6 bases). The CDR3 spans 16 residues. Trimming left V 0 bases short and J 4 bases short, with 13 bases between. Germline assignment: CDR1 LNHNV and CDR2 YYDKDF (reference sequence). Written as DNA, the CDR3 is TGTGCCACCAGCAGAGACTTAGGGAGGCGATACAATGAGCAGTTCTTC. Amino acids: CATSRDLGRRYNEQFF.

This clonotype was found once. The V gene is TRBV7-9, the J gene TRBJ1-1, with D hard to call. CDR1 is SEHNR and CDR2 is FQNEAQ in the germline V gene (reference sequence). With 0 bases removed from V and 8 bases from J, the gap between germline ends came to 10 bases. The CDR3 runs to 13 residues. CDR3 coding DNA: TGTGCCAGCAGCTTAGCGGAATACAGAGAAGCTTTCTTT. Translating gives CASSLAEYREAFF. The variable domain in full, with the rest retrieved from reference TRBV7-9 and TRBJ1-1, is DTGVSQNPRHKITKRGQNVTFRCDPISEHNRLYWYRQTLGQGPEFLTYFQNEAQLEKSRLLSDRFSAERPKGSFSTLEIQRTEQGDSAMYLCASSLAEYREAFFGQGTRLTVV.

This clonotype was observed a few times. The genes are TRBV20-1 and TRBJ1-4; D gene ambiguous. This CDR3 comprises 14 residues. Germline V gene sequence: CDR1 DFQATT, CDR2 SNEGSKA (reference sequence). The germline V and J ends were trimmed by 3 bases and 2 bases, with 10 bases remaining between them. The CDR3 DNA sequence: TGCAGTGCTAGCGAGGTGCAGACTAATGAAAAACTGTTTTTT. Protein sequence: CSASEVQTNEKLFF.

This clonotype was observed a handful of times. The V call is TRBV4-2, the J call TRBJ2-1; no firm D call. This CDR3 is built from 15 residues. Per the germline V gene, CDR1 is LGHNA and CDR2 is YNFKEQ. With 1 base removed from V and 2 bases from J, the gap between germline ends came to 9 bases. The CDR3 loop is CASSQGSAAYNEQFF. Here the CDR3 DNA reads TGTGCCAGCAGCCAAGGATCTGCAGCCTACAATGAGCAGTTCTTC.

This chain joins TRBV9 and TRBJ2-7, with D possibly being TRBD2 (6 bases). The J call may not be correct, given that the DNA end is closer to TRBJ2-5. The CDR3 runs to 16 residues. Germline loops: CDR1 SGDLS, CDR2 YYNGEE. The CDR3 bases are TGTGCCAGCAGCGCCCGAGTTGTTAGCGGAGGGGAGACCCAGTACTTC. Amino acid sequence: CASSARVVSGGETQYF.

The chain uses TRBV20-1 and TRBJ1-2, with 10 bases fitting TRBD1. This CDR3 contains 12 residues. Germline values: CDR1 DFQATT, CDR2 SNEGSKA (reference sequence). Trimming took 6 bases from V and 7 from J; bases not matched to a gene: 5. In DNA, the CDR3 is TGCAGTGCCTGGGACAGGGGAGGTGGCTACACCTTC. It codes for CSAWDRGGGYTF.

The V gene is TRBV7-9, the J gene TRBJ2-6; no definite D call. Germline CDR1 SEHNR, CDR2 FQNEAQ (reference sequence). The V end was cut by 3 bases, the J end by 1 base, with 7 bases between. The CDR3 loop spans 15 amino acids. CDR3 coding DNA: TGTGCCAGCAGCTTCCGACGGTCTGGGGCCAACGTCCTGACTTTC. It codes for CASSFRRSGANVLTF.

This clonotype showed up just a few times. The CDR3 reads CASSGGQGNEQFF. DNA for the CDR3: TGCGCCAGCAGCGGAGGGCAGGGCAATGAGCAGTTCTTC. The rearrangement uses TRBV4-3 and TRBJ2-1, with D possibly being TRBD2 (6 bases). Germline loops: CDR1 LGHNA, CDR2 YSLEER. The germline V and J ends were trimmed by 5 bases and 6 bases, with 11 bases remaining between them. This CDR3 is 13 amino acids long.

This clonotype came up a few times. This chain joins TRBV5-1 and TRBJ2-7; D might be TRBD1 or TRBD2, each matching 5 bases. The CDR3 has 14 residues. The germline CDR1 and CDR2 sequences are SGHRS and YFSETQ. Trimming removed 2 bases at V and 5 bases at J, with 14 bases between. The chain's CDR3 is CASSFEGSVDEQYF. In DNA, the CDR3 is TGCGCCAGCAGCTTCGAGGGGTCGGTCGACGAGCAGTACTTC. Full variable domain (rest looked up from reference TRBV5-1 and TRBJ2-7): KAGVTQTPRYLIKTRGQQVTLSCSPISGHRSVSWYQQTPGQGLQFLFEYFSETQRNKGNFPGRFSGRQFSNSRSEMNVSTLELGDSALYLCASSFEGSVDEQYFGPGTRLTVT.

V and J are TRBV27 and TRBJ2-1; 9 bases line up with TRBD1. The trim removed 6 bases at V and 6 bases at J, leaving 12 bases unmatched. Germline CDR1 is MNHEY and CDR2 is SMNVEV (reference sequence). The CDR3 extends over 16 amino acids. CDR3: CASRLTGGYRVNEQFF. Here the CDR3 DNA reads TGTGCCAGCAGGCTTACAGGGGGCTACAGAGTCAATGAGCAGTTCTTC.

The rearrangement uses TRBV5-1 and TRBJ1-2; no clear D. The CDR3 is 14 amino acids. Trimming left V 0 bases short and J 2 bases short, with 8 bases between. In germline, CDR1 is SGHRS, CDR2 YFSETQ. The CDR3 reads CASSLEGGNYGYTF. The DNA of the CDR3 is TGCGCCAGCAGCTTGGAAGGCGGAAACTATGGCTACACCTTC.

The V gene is TRBV12-3 or TRBV12-4, the J gene TRBJ1-5; D uncertain. Between the trimmed V and J ends, which lost 1 base and 5 bases, there was a span of 9 bases. This CDR3 is built from 14 residues. The CDR3 protein is CASSLEGYYQPQHF. The CDR3, as DNA: TGTGCCAGCAGTTTAGAGGGTTACTATCAGCCCCAGCATTTT.

The chain carries TRBV7-3 and TRBJ2-7; a possible D gene is TRBD2 (6 bases). The CDR3 runs 15 residues. V shed 2 bases and J shed 7 bases, with 18 bases lying between them. Germline CDR1 reads SGHTA; CDR2 reads FQGTGA. The CDR3 region is CASSLLAGNYNEQYF. The CDR3 DNA sequence: TGTGCCAGCAGCTTACTGGCGGGGAACTACAATGAGCAGTACTTC.

This rearrangement joins TRBV27 to TRBJ1-1, with 8 bases fitting TRBD1. Germline loops: CDR1 MNHEY, CDR2 SMNVEV (reference sequence). V lost 7 bases and J lost 4; bases outside the gene matches: 8. This CDR3 comprises 14 residues. CDR3 nucleotides: TGTGCCAGCATCCCGGACAGGGTTGGCACTGAAGCTTTCTTT. This translates into CASIPDRVGTEAFF.

The chain joins TRBV9 to TRBJ2-4; D call uncertain. The CDR3 covers 15 residues. V was clipped by 0 bases and J by 13 bases, with 20 bases between them. Germline lookup yields CDR1 SGDLS and CDR2 YYNGEE. In nucleotides, the CDR3 is TGTGCCAGCAGCGTAGGGTCGACCACCCAAGAGAGCCAGTACTTC. Translation: CASSVGSTTQESQYF. The variable domain in full, completed from reference TRBV9 and TRBJ2-4, reads DSGVTQTPKHLITATGQRVTLRCSPRSGDLSVYWYQQSLDQGLQFLIQYYNGEERAKGNILERFSAQQFPDLHSELNLSSLELGDSALYFCASSVGSTTQESQYFGAGTRLSVL.

For this clonotype: One end of the junction is discordant with germline, which a read error may explain. V gene TRBV7-2 combines with J gene TRBJ2-1; 10 bases line up with TRBD1. The CDR3 is made up of 18 amino acids. Germline CDR1 reads SGHTA; CDR2 reads FQGNSA. CDR3 nucleotide sequence: TGTGCCAGCAGCTTAGATTGGGGACAGGGGAGTGCCTACAATGGGCAGTTCTTC. This sequence encodes CASSLDWGQGSAYNGQFF.

This chain uses TRBV6-2 or TRBV6-3 with TRBJ1-1; 9 bases are shared with TRBD1. Germline V gene sequence: CDR1 MNHEY, CDR2 SVGEGT. The CDR3 loop spans 16 amino acids. The J segment lost 4 bases and the V segment lost 6 bases, leaving 12 bases of the junction unmatched. This CDR3 reads CASSDFTDRGSTEAFF. CDR3 coding DNA: TGTGCCAGCAGCGACTTTACGGACAGGGGAAGCACTGAAGCTTTCTTT.

On this clonotype itself: At one of its ends the junction is not consistent with the germline gene, which may arise from a read error. This chain uses TRBV29-1 with TRBJ1-2, with no clear D. Per the germline V gene, CDR1 is SQVTM and CDR2 is ANQGSEA. CDR3 length equals 11 residues. CDR3 sequence reads: CSVHVRDGNTF. The CDR3 bases are TGCAGCGTTCATGTCCGGGATGGCAACACCTTC. The full variable domain, completed using reference TRBV29-1 and TRBJ1-2, is SAVISQKPSRDICQRGTSLTIQCQVDSQVTMMFWYRQQPGQSLTLIATANQGSEATYESGFVIDKFPISRPNLTFSTLTVSNMSPEDSSIYLCSVHVRDGNTFGSGTRLTVV.

This rearrangement joins TRBV2 to TRBJ2-4, with D perhaps matching TRBD2 (7 bases). This CDR3 is built from 15 residues. Germline V gene sequence: CDR1 SNHLY, CDR2 FYNNEI. Trimming took off 3 bases at V and 6 bases at J, with 15 bases between the two ends. CDR3 DNA sequence: TGTGCCAGCAGTGAGGCGAGGGGGGGAAGAAACATTCAGTACTTC. It codes for CASSEARGGRNIQYF.

This chain uses TRBV6-5 with TRBJ2-3; maybe TRBD1 (6 bases). V was clipped by 2 bases and J by 6 bases, with 12 bases between them. The germline V gene has CDR1 MNHEY and CDR2 SVGAGI. This CDR3 spans 14 amino acids. The CDR3 DNA reads TGTGCCAGCAGTTACGGACAGTCGGGGGATACGCAGTATTTT. This gives the protein CASSYGQSGDTQYF.

The rearrangement links TRBV4-3 to TRBJ1-2, with a tentative D call TRBD1 (6 bases). Between the trimmed V and J ends, which lost 0 bases and 1 base, there was a span of 18 bases. This CDR3 region has 18 residues. Germline V lookup: CDR1 LGHNA, CDR2 YSLEER. The CDR3 coding sequence is TGCGCCAGCAGCCAAGATTGGGGGGCCGAGCTACTTAACTATGGCTACACCTTC. It codes for CASSQDWGAELLNYGYTF.

The CDR3 protein is CASSVGWGDTEAFF. CDR3 bases: TGTGCCAGCAGCGTAGGATGGGGGGACACTGAAGCTTTCTTT. The V gene is TRBV9, the J gene TRBJ1-1, with D possibly matching TRBD1 (5 bases). The CDR3 has 14 residues. Deletions cut 0 bases from V and 3 bases from J, with 9 bases between. CDR1 and CDR2 (germline): SGDLS, YYNGEE. The complete variable domain, with remaining parts taken from reference TRBV9 and TRBJ1-1, reads DSGVTQTPKHLITATGQRVTLRCSPRSGDLSVYWYQQSLDQGLQFLIQYYNGEERAKGNILERFSAQQFPDLHSELNLSSLELGDSALYFCASSVGWGDTEAFFGQGTRLTVV.